The 17 T cell receptor beta chains listed next were all sequenced from one sample in a study of brain T cells in children with intractable seizures (dated by TCRdb to 2020 to 2023). Per the publication, the time point label means: resected brain tissue, or blood drawn just prior to surgery. Library method: the immunoSEQ multiplex PCR assay. Drawn from immuneACCESS, this table holds only the in-frame rearrangements with V and J called that TCRdb kept. Clones are partly lost; checked studies trace under half to an unresolved V gene and leave the rest unexplained. This sample gives just under 65,000 clones in total; roughly 95% of them show up just once. Roughly 0.4% of the sample lies in the top ten. The starting material was peripheral blood, obtained at surgery. These receptors were taken from a boy in the first two years of life with focal cortical dysplasia and intractable seizures.

This chain connects TRBV6-5 to TRBJ2-1, with D perhaps TRBD1 (5 bases). The CDR3 has 13 amino acids. The V gene's germline CDR1 is MNHEY and CDR2 SVGAGI. V lost 6 bases, J lost 8 bases, and 14 bases lay in between. The CDR3 sequence is CASRGQYSYEQFF. Here the CDR3 DNA reads TGTGCCAGCAGGGGGCAGTATAGCTATGAGCAGTTCTTC.

This rearrangement joins TRBV6-6 to TRBJ2-5, with 13 bases aligning to TRBD2. The trim removed 5 bases at V and 2 bases at J, leaving 11 bases unmatched. This CDR3 comprises 18 residues. The germline CDR1 and CDR2 sequences are MNHNY and SVGAGI (reference sequence). CDR3 nucleotide sequence: TGTGCCAGCAGTCCGGGAGCGGGACTAGCGGGACTACAAGAGACCCAGTACTTC. This encodes CASSPGAGLAGLQETQYF.

The chain links TRBV7-2 to TRBJ1-5; weak D call: TRBD1 (6 bases). CDR1 SGHTA and CDR2 FQGNSA come from the germline V gene. The V and J ends lost 1 base and 5 bases respectively, with 12 bases between them. CDR3 length: 15 amino acids. CDR3: CASSLGSGAYQPQHF. Here the CDR3 DNA reads TGTGCCAGCAGCTTAGGGTCGGGGGCCTATCAGCCCCAGCATTTT.

V is TRBV29-1 and J is TRBJ1-5; D is uncertain. CDR1 is SQVTM, CDR2 ANQGSEA, per germline. V lost 4 bases and J lost 4, with 5 bases in between. The CDR3 runs 11 residues. The CDR3 DNA reads as TGCAGCGTTGGAGATAATCAGCCCCAGCATTTT. Encoded protein: CSVGDNQPQHF.

This chain connects TRBV24-1 to TRBJ2-1; TRBD2 matches 13 bases. Germline V gives CDR1 KGHDR, CDR2 SFDVKD. After removal of 9 bases from V and 6 bases from J, the junction contained 13 bases not matched to a gene. This CDR3 region has 17 residues. The CDR3 DNA is TGTGCCACCTCTAGGACTAGCGGGAGTAGTTTCATCAATGAGCAGTTCTTC. As protein: CATSRTSGSSFINEQFF.

The rearrangement joins TRBV24-1 to TRBJ2-5, with 10 bases matching TRBD2. The length of the CDR3 is 20 residues. V was pared by 5 bases and J by 3 bases, with 20 bases of the junction left unmatched. The germline CDR1 and CDR2 sequences are KGHDR and SFDVKD. Written as DNA, the CDR3 is TGTGCCACCAGTGGTGGGGAAAAGGGAGCGTCTAGCGGGAGAGAAGAGACCCAGTACTTC. This sequence encodes CATSGGEKGASSGREETQYF.

V gene TRBV7-8 combines with J gene TRBJ2-7, with D perhaps TRBD1 (5 bases). The CDR3 length is 13 residues. The germline gives CDR1 SGHVS, CDR2 FQNEAQ. V lost 1 base to trimming and J lost 7 bases, with 11 bases between them. DNA for the CDR3: TGTGCCAGCAGCTTAGTTCAGGGAAGGGAGCAGTACTTC. Amino acids: CASSLVQGREQYF. The full variable domain, with the rest looked up from reference TRBV7-8 and TRBJ2-7, is GAGVSQSPRYKVAKRGQDVALRCDPISGHVSLFWYQQALGQGPEFLTYFQNEAQLDKSGLPSDRFFAERPEGSVSTLKIQRTQQEDSAVYLCASSLVQGREQYFGPGTRLTVT.

The genes are TRBV5-8 and TRBJ2-7; 7 nucleotides agree with TRBD1. J gave up 6 bases and V 5 bases, and 11 bases lay outside the gene matches. Germline loops: CDR1 SGHTS, CDR2 YDEGEE. CDR3 length: 14 amino acids. The chain's CDR3 is CASRKGAGVGEQYF. CDR3 DNA: TGTGCCAGCAGAAAGGGGGCAGGGGTGGGCGAGCAGTACTTC. Full variable domain (outside the CDR3, taken from reference TRBV5-8 and TRBJ2-7): EAGVTQSPTHLIKTRGQQATLRCSPISGHTSVYWYQQALGLGLQFLLWYDEGEERNRGNFPPRFSGRQFPNYSSELNVNALELEDSALYLCASRKGAGVGEQYFGPGTRLTVT.

The genes are TRBV7-2 and TRBJ1-2; no clear D gene. Germline CDR1 SGHTA, CDR2 FQGNSA. Trimming pared 2 bases from V and 4 bases from J, leaving 14 bases between. CDR3 length equals 15 residues. CDR3 nucleotides: TGTGCCAGCAGCTTATTGCCCAAGGAAGCCTATGGCTACACCTTC. The encoded protein is CASSLLPKEAYGYTF.

This clone was detected once. This chain links TRBV7-7 with TRBJ2-3, with D unclear. The germline gives CDR1 SSHAT, CDR2 FNYEAQ (reference sequence). CDR3 length equals 15 residues. V shed 5 bases and J shed 0 bases, with 12 bases lying between them. The CDR3 reads CASSPLAVSTDTQYF. The CDR3 DNA follows: TGTGCCAGCAGCCCCCTCGCGGTTAGCACAGATACGCAGTATTTT.

The V call is TRBV3-1 (or the pseudogene TRBV3-2), the J call TRBJ1-5; possibly TRBD1 for D (5 bases). Trimming pared 3 bases from V and 5 bases from J, leaving 11 bases between. Germline-derived CDR1 and CDR2 are LGHDT and YNNKEL (reference sequence). CDR3 length equals 14 residues. DNA for the CDR3: TGTGCCAGCAGCCAGGGGGTATGGGATCAGCCCCAGCATTTT. This translates into CASSQGVWDQPQHF.

The chain couples TRBV5-1 to TRBJ1-2; the D is unclear. Deletions cut 5 bases from V and 5 bases from J, with 4 bases between. Germline V CDR1 and CDR2: SGHRS, YFSETQ. This CDR3 contains 10 residues. Here the CDR3 reads CASSYYGYTF. CDR3 sequence (DNA): TGCGCCAGCAGTTATTATGGCTACACCTTC.

The CDR3 sequence is CTSSRLTPVALAKNIQYF. The CDR3 DNA follows: TGCACCAGCAGCCGACTGACCCCTGTCGCCCTAGCCAAAAACATTCAGTACTTC. The chain joins TRBV1 to TRBJ2-4; the table calls TRBD2, which could not be checked here. TRBV1 is shown as a pseudogene. The CDR3 sequence is 18 residues long.

This chain joins TRBV2 and TRBJ1-1, with 10 bases matching TRBD1. The CDR3 runs 14 residues. Germline V lookup: CDR1 SNHLY, CDR2 FYNNEI. The trim removed 4 bases at V and 7 bases at J, leaving 6 bases unmatched. CDR3 in DNA: TGTGCCAGCAGTGCCGGGACAGGGGAGATTGAAGCTTTCTTT. This sequence encodes CASSAGTGEIEAFF.

The rearrangement uses TRBV5-1 and TRBJ1-2; TRBD1 agrees at 9 bases. V lost 4 bases to trimming and J lost 4 bases; unmatched junction nucleotides: 2. The CDR3 loop spans 13 amino acids. Germline V gives CDR1 SGHRS, CDR2 YFSETQ. This CDR3 is CASSQQGAYGYTF. For the CDR3, the DNA is TGCGCCAGCAGCCAACAGGGGGCCTATGGCTACACCTTC.

CDR3 residues: CASSLGSPTGELFF. The CDR3 DNA is TGTGCCAGCAGCTTGGGCAGCCCGACCGGGGAGCTGTTTTTT. This chain connects TRBV5-4 to TRBJ2-2; D gene unclear. V gave up 0 bases and J gave up 5 bases, with 8 bases separating them. CDR1 is SGHNT and CDR2 is YYREEE in the germline V gene (reference sequence). The CDR3 has 14 residues.

This rearrangement joins TRBV27 to TRBJ2-3, with TRBD2 matching over 9 bases. The ends lost 0 bases at V and 9 bases at J; junction bases unmatched: 19. The CDR3 length is 19 residues. Germline V CDR1 and CDR2: MNHEY, SMNVEV (reference sequence). CDR3 coding DNA: TGTGCCAGCAGTTTATCGCTGCGGGAGGGCCAGGCACGCCGTAACACGCAGTATTTT. Its translation is CASSLSLREGQARRNTQYF.